This T cell receptor beta chain was retrieved from a study of blood T cell repertoires in COVID-19. In the original processing: Counts of nucleated cells, estimated from reference gene primer amplification, were obtained. Only in-frame clones appear in the TCRdb table, and some are missing; sequencing was by immunoSEQ multiplex PCR. That table supplies the V and J calls and clone size; D and trimming were determined from the DNA. The sample carries about 240,000 clones, 80% to 85% recorded once. After removal of 4 bases from V and 7 bases from J, the junction contained 18 bases not matched to a gene. Looked up from germline, CDR1 is SQVTM and CDR2 is ANQGSEA. The CDR3 length is 16 residues. This clone was seen just once.

The TCR comes from a woman aged 55-75 years with active or convalescent COVID-19. The chain employs TRBV29-1 and TRBJ2-7; TRBD1 matches at 8 bases. The specimen sequenced was peripheral blood. The CDR3 protein is CSVGIETGAPLTEQYF. CDR3 nucleotide sequence: TGCAGCGTTGGGATTGAGACAGGGGCACCCTTAACTGAGCAGTACTTC.